One T cell receptor (beta chain) is described in this entry. Its specificity is not known. This specimen comes from a study of post-analysis software for immune sequencing data. Study information: Disease trajectories encompassed relapsing-remitting, secondary progressive and progressive-relapsing multiple sclerosis. Study-level findings and limits: Patients carried roughly 5 TRBV segments more frequently than controls did, and TRBV5-6, TRBV5-1 and TRBV20-1 were among them. Batch-matched samples strongly co-clustered by F measure. Patients with multiple sclerosis recorded significantly lower normalized Chao1 diversity than controls, the study found.

Incorporated into the TCR beta cDNA libraries were unique molecular identifiers, which served to reduce PCR and sequencing biases. Each batch of about 0.9 to 10 million T cells produced approximately 470,000 cDNA molecules. TCRdb fed the PCR reads into MiXCR, producing one record per CDR3 protein. The table lists 500,000 to 600,000 distinct CDR3 sequences, around 44% of them singletons. The CDR3 totals 19 residues. V dropped 3 bases and J dropped 0 bases, with 18 bases sitting between them. The gene calls are TRBV12-3 or TRBV12-4 and TRBJ2-6; D not resolved. The receptor was derived from a girl between 10 and 17 years old with multiple sclerosis. Sequenced input: blood. In nucleotides, the CDR3 is TGTGCCAGCAGTTTGTGGGCACCAAATACCTACTCTGGGGCCAACGTCCTGACTTTC. This translates into CASSLWAPNTYSGANVLTF.